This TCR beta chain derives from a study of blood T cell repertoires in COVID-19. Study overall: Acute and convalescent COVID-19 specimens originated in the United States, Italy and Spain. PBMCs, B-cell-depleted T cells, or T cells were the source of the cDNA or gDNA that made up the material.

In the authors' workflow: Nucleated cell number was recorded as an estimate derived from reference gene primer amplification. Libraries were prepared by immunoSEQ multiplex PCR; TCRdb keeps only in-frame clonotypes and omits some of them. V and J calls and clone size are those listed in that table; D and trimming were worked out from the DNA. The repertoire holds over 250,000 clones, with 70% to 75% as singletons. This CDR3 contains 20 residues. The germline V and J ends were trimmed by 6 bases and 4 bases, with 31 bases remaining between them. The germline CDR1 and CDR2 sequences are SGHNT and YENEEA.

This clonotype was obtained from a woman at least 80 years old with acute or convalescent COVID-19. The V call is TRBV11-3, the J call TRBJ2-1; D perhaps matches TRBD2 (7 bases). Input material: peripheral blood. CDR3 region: CASRRDRLKWGGPGYNEQFF. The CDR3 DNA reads TGTGCCAGCAGACGAGACAGGTTAAAGTGGGGGGGGCCTGGTTACAATGAGCAGTTCTTC.